Following are 18 T cell receptor beta chains from one sample sequenced in a study of T cells after posttransplantation cyclophosphamide. Treatment was busulfan-fludarabine conditioning, a marrow graft, and cyclophosphamide on days +3 and +4. Using immunoSEQ multiplex PCR, the repertoire was profiled, and TCRdb retains in-frame clones only, with some absent. Of 20,000 or so clones listed, around 68% are singletons. The specimen was PBMCs, collected after an allogeneic stem cell transplant with post-transplant cyclophosphamide. These receptors were collected from a male patient younger than 45 who received an allogeneic stem cell transplant from a related donor, was CMV-positive, and had acute GVHD only. Some T cells may be provided by the graft donor.

The chain links TRBV11-1 to TRBJ2-2, with 8 bases identical to TRBD1. This CDR3 has 18 residues. The V segment lost 4 bases and the J segment 4 bases; nucleotides outside the gene matches: 14. The germline V gene encodes CDR1 SGHAT and CDR2 FQDESV (reference sequence). The CDR3 spells CASSWGQAPGWGTGELFF. DNA for the CDR3: TGTGCCAGCAGCTGGGGACAGGCTCCCGGTTGGGGCACCGGGGAGCTGTTTTTT. The full variable domain, completed using reference TRBV11-1 and TRBJ2-2, is EAEVAQSPRYKITEKSQAVAFWCDPISGHATLYWYRQILGQGPELLVQFQDESVVDDSQLPKDRFSAERLKGVDSTLKIQPAELGDSAMYLCASSWGQAPGWGTGELFFGEGSRLTVL.

The J gene is TRBJ2-3, the V gene TRBV6-5, with 8 bases fitting TRBD2. The V segment lost 6 bases and the J segment 3 bases; nucleotides outside the gene matches: 8. The CDR3 sequence is 15 residues long. Germline CDR1 MNHEY, CDR2 SVGAGI. The DNA of the CDR3 is TGTGCCAGCAGCCTCCAGCGGGGGCTGACAGATACGCAGTATTTT. Amino acid sequence: CASSLQRGLTDTQYF.

This rearrangement joins TRBV11-2 to TRBJ2-5, with TRBD2 matching over 12 bases. V trimming: 0 bases; J trimming: 0 bases; junction bases outside the gene matches: 8. The CDR3 loop spans 19 amino acids. Germline V gene lookup returns CDR1 SGHAT and CDR2 FQNNGV. The CDR3: CASSLEGTSGGRYQETQYF. In DNA form, the CDR3 reads TGTGCCAGCAGCTTAGAGGGAACTAGCGGGGGGAGGTACCAAGAGACCCAGTACTTC.

This clone was observed once. The rearrangement joins TRBV28 to TRBJ1-6; 9 bases align to TRBD1. CDR3 length: 14 residues. The germline gives CDR1 MDHEN, CDR2 SYDVKM. Trimming cost V 8 bases and J 6 bases; bases outside gene matches: 5. The CDR3 reads CASSPGQGNSPLHF. The CDR3 nucleotides read TGTGCCAGCTCACCGGGACAGGGTAATTCACCCCTCCACTTT.

This sequence joins TRBV6-5 and TRBJ2-7; 8 bases are shared with TRBD1. CDR3 size: 14 residues. Looked up from germline, CDR1 is MNHEY and CDR2 is SVGAGI. Losses at the gene ends were 6 bases for V and 2 bases for J; bases not matched to a gene: 6. CDR3 sequence reads: CASRLDRGPYEQYF. Written as DNA, the CDR3 is TGTGCCAGCAGGCTCGACAGGGGCCCCTACGAGCAGTACTTC.

The chain links TRBV30 to TRBJ1-5; maybe TRBD1 (5 bases). V lost 3 bases to trimming and J lost 6 bases, with 12 bases between them. CDR1 and CDR2 from the germline V gene are GTSNPN and SVGIG (reference sequence). This CDR3 spans 13 amino acids. CDR3 coding DNA: TGTGCCTGGAGAGCAGGGATTGGTCAGCCCCAGCATTTT. Amino acid sequence: CAWRAGIGQPQHF.

V usage is TRBV7-2 and J usage is TRBJ2-1; a possible D gene is TRBD2 (6 bases). In germline, CDR1 is SGHTA, CDR2 FQGNSA. Trimming removed 0 bases from V and 4 bases from J, with 10 bases in between. The CDR3 totals 15 residues. The CDR3 region has the DNA TGTGCCAGCAGCTTAGCGCGGGGACGGTACAATGAGCAGTTCTTC. Translating gives CASSLARGRYNEQFF.

The gene calls are TRBV27 and TRBJ1-5, with D unclear. The V gene's germline CDR1 is MNHEY and CDR2 SMNVEV (reference sequence). V was pared by 5 bases and J by 2 bases, with 10 bases between. This CDR3 region has 14 residues. The DNA of the CDR3 is TGTGCCAGCAGTCCCCTCTATGGCAATCAGCCCCAGCATTTT. Translating it yields CASSPLYGNQPQHF.

The chain joins TRBV4-1 to TRBJ1-2; no clear D gene. The germline V gene encodes CDR1 MGHRA and CDR2 YSYEKL. This CDR3 is 15 amino acids long. V was cut by 0 bases and J by 8 bases, with 16 bases left in between. The CDR3 region has the DNA TGCGCCAGCAGCCAAGAGGCCCGCGGGCAGGCCGGCTACACCTTC. This translates into CASSQEARGQAGYTF.

This clone was seen more than once but under ten times. The chain recombines TRBV11-2 with TRBJ2-1; weak D call: TRBD2 (7 bases). The ends were cut back, 5 bases at V and 8 bases at J, with 19 bases in the middle. CDR3 size: 15 residues. Germline V CDR1 and CDR2: SGHAT, FQNNGV. The CDR3 sequence is CASSPGWGGADEQFF. The CDR3 DNA sequence: TGTGCCAGCAGCCCCGGGTGGGGGGGCGCGGATGAGCAGTTCTTC.

V usage is TRBV9 and J usage is TRBJ2-7, with 8 bases matching TRBD2. The CDR3 is 15 amino acids. In germline, CDR1 is SGDLS, CDR2 YYNGEE. V lost 4 bases and J lost 0; bases outside the gene matches: 6. CDR3 bases: TGTGCCAGCAGCCCCAGCGGGGGCAGCTCCTACGAGCAGTACTTC. The encoded protein is CASSPSGGSSYEQYF.

J is TRBJ1-1 and V is TRBV19, with D unclear. The germline V gene encodes CDR1 LNHDA and CDR2 SQIVND (reference sequence). This CDR3 is 13 amino acids long. The germline V and J ends were trimmed by 3 bases and 2 bases, with 7 bases remaining between them. CDR3 protein: CASSMRRNTEAFF. For the CDR3, the DNA is TGTGCCAGTAGTATGCGGCGTAACACTGAAGCTTTCTTT. Filled out from reference TRBV19 and TRBJ1-1, the complete variable domain reads DGGITQSPKYLFRKEGQNVTLSCEQNLNHDAMYWYRQDPGQGLRLIYYSQIVNDFQKGDIAEGYSVSREKKESFPLTVTSAQKNPTAFYLCASSMRRNTEAFFGQGTRLTVV.

J is TRBJ2-5 and V is TRBV7-2; D may be TRBD2 (6 bases). V lost 1 base, J lost 5 bases, and 14 bases lay in between. In germline, CDR1 is SGHTA, CDR2 FQGNSA. The CDR3 length is 15 residues. The CDR3 sequence is CASSLGGGVTETQYF. The DNA for the CDR3 is TGTGCCAGCAGCTTAGGGGGCGGGGTAACGGAGACCCAGTACTTC.

J is TRBJ2-7 and V is TRBV5-8, with 8 bases identical to TRBD2. The CDR3 length is 15 residues. The germline gives CDR1 SGHTS, CDR2 YDEGEE. The V segment lost 4 bases and the J segment 5 bases; nucleotides outside the gene matches: 11. For the CDR3, the DNA is TGTGCCAGCAGCCCCCGGGGGGGGCCCTGGAACGAGCAGTACTTC. The encoded protein is CASSPRGGPWNEQYF.

This clone was found once. The chain has TRBV6-6 and TRBJ1-5; D is ambiguous. This CDR3 is built from 15 residues. CDR1 is MNHNY and CDR2 is SVGAGI in the germline V gene (reference sequence). The V and J ends lost 6 bases and 0 bases respectively, with 12 bases between them. The CDR3 nucleotides read TGTGCCAGCAGAGACGGGATCTATAGCAATCAGCCCCAGCATTTT. Protein product: CASRDGIYSNQPQHF.

The CDR3 protein is CASSLVPGQGIYEQYF. CDR3 in DNA: TGTGCCAGCAGCTTAGTCCCGGGACAGGGGATCTACGAGCAGTACTTC. The chain couples TRBV7-9 to TRBJ2-7; the match to TRBD1 covers 10 bases. This CDR3 region has 16 residues. The V and J ends lost 1 base and 3 bases, in that order; junction bases with no gene match: 6. Germline CDR1 is SEHNR and CDR2 is FQNEAQ (reference sequence).

V usage is TRBV7-2 and J usage is TRBJ1-4, with D unclear. This CDR3 spans 17 amino acids. The germline V gene encodes CDR1 SGHTA and CDR2 FQGNSA. Trimming stripped 1 base from V and 8 bases from J, with 20 bases between. CDR3 DNA sequence: TGTGCCAGCAGCTTAGTCTTTTTCGGAGGGCCAGACGAAAAACTGTTTTTT. Its protein is CASSLVFFGGPDEKLFF.

This chain uses TRBV7-9 with TRBJ2-3; TRBD1 matches at 7 bases. Per the germline V gene, CDR1 is SEHNR and CDR2 is FQNEAQ (reference sequence). The CDR3 totals 14 residues. Trimming cost V 6 bases and J 2 bases; bases outside gene matches: 5. In nucleotides, the CDR3 is TGTGCCAGCAGTGAGGGACAGCTCACAGATACGCAGTATTTT. It encodes CASSEGQLTDTQYF.